Listed below are T cell receptor beta chains from one sample, sequenced in a study of blood T cell repertoires in COVID-19. Sequenced by immunoSEQ multiplex PCR; TCRdb stores in-frame clones only, minus some. The repertoire holds 130,000 or so clones, with approximately 89% as singletons. The sequenced material came from peripheral blood. These receptors originate from a human donor in a cohort sampled during active COVID-19. Each CDR3 is given with its conserved first and last residue. A D gene is named only where the DNA matches it firmly. Some rows have no size entry. The others give once, few or many, or a class for an expanded clone.

.,.,TRBJ2-6,TRBV29-1,CSVSKGAGANVLTF,TGCAGCGTCTCTAAGGGGGCTGGGGCCAACGTCCTGACTTTC
.,.,TRBJ1-2,TRBV2,CASSFDRNYGYTF,TGTGCCAGCAGTTTTGACAGAAACTATGGCTACACCTTC
.,once,TRBJ1-2,TRBV5-1,CASTQDSKYGYTF,TGCGCCAGCACTCAGGACAGCAAATATGGCTACACCTTC
TRBD1,.,TRBJ1-1,TRBV25-1,CASIGTGGPTEAFF,TGTGCCAGCATCGGGACAGGGGGACCCACTGAAGCTTTCTTT
.,.,TRBJ1-2,TRBV5-6,CASSLQGRGYTF,TGTGCCAGCAGCCTACAGGGTCGCGGCTACACCTTC
.,once,TRBJ2-2,TRBV6-2/TRBV6-3,CASSIDFNTGELFF,TGTGCCAGCAGTATCGACTTTAACACCGGGGAGCTGTTTTTT
TRBD1,.,TRBJ1-1,TRBV5-1,CASSQFPNRGVSAGFF,TGCGCCAGCAGCCAATTTCCGAACAGGGGAGTGTCCGCGGGTTTCTTT
.,.,TRBJ1-1,TRBV5-4,CASSLGHLMNTEAFF,TGTGCCAGCAGCTTGGGACACCTAATGAACACTGAAGCTTTCTTT
TRBD2,.,TRBJ2-3,TRBV7-2,CASSVHSGQAGQYF,TGTGCCAGCAGCGTCCATAGCGGGCAGGCGGGGCAGTATTTT
TRBD2,.,TRBJ2-1,TRBV4-1,CASSQQRGLENEQFF,TGCGCCAGCAGCCAACAGAGAGGACTAGAGAATGAGCAGTTCTTC
TRBD2,.,TRBJ2-1,TRBV6-2/TRBV6-3,CASSYSKAGSTYNEQFF,TGTGCCAGCAGTTATTCTAAAGCGGGATCCACCTACAATGAGCAGTTCTTC
TRBD2,.,TRBJ2-1,TRBV6-2/TRBV6-3,CASSYSSMLGRELNEQFF,TGTGCCAGCAGTTACTCCAGTATGTTAGGGCGGGAGTTAAATGAGCAGTTCTTC
.,.,TRBJ1-1,TRBV7-8,CASSSETIKNTEAFF,TGTGCCAGCAGCTCAGAGACTATTAAAAACACTGAAGCTTTCTTT
TRBD1,.,TRBJ1-1,TRBV18,CASSLDRRNTEAFF,TGTGCCAGCTCACTGGACAGGCGGAACACTGAAGCTTTCTTT
TRBD1,.,TRBJ1-1,TRBV7-2,CASSLDRVNTEAFF,TGTGCCAGCAGCCTAGACAGGGTGAACACTGAAGCTTTCTTT
TRBD2,.,TRBJ2-3,TRBV6-2/TRBV6-3,CASSYGERRLAFTDTQYF,TGTGCCAGCAGTTACGGCGAGCGACGACTAGCTTTCACAGATACGCAGTATTTT
TRBD2,.,TRBJ2-1,TRBV15,CATSREGLAGGNEQFF,TGTGCCACCAGCAGAGAAGGACTAGCGGGAGGCAATGAGCAGTTCTTC
TRBD2,.,TRBJ2-5,TRBV7-9,CASGSLTPGTKKQETQYF,TGTGCCAGCGGATCTCTAACCCCCGGGACTAAAAAACAAGAGACCCAGTACTTC
.,.,TRBJ2-3,TRBV24-1,CATSDFGERGTDTQYF,TGTGCCACCAGTGATTTCGGGGAGAGAGGGACAGATACGCAGTATTTT
.,.,TRBJ1-1,TRBV6-1,CASSEQVRWKQNTEAFF,TGTGCCAGCAGTGAACAGGTTCGTTGGAAACAAAACACTGAAGCTTTCTTT
TRBD1,.,TRBJ2-7,TRBV2,CASSGTGGTYEQYF,TGTGCCAGCAGTGGGACAGGGGGTACCTACGAGCAGTACTTC
.,.,TRBJ2-3,TRBV15,CATGTRRGGTDTQYF,TGTGCCACCGGCACAAGGCGCGGGGGCACAGATACGCAGTATTTT
TRBD1,.,TRBJ1-2,TRBV6-4,CASSDSPGTGSYGYTF,TGTGCCAGCAGTGATTCCCCGGGGACAGGGAGCTATGGCTACACCTTC
TRBD1,.,TRBJ1-1,TRBV30,CAWSVRQGGGYTEAFF,TGTGCCTGGAGTGTAAGACAGGGGGGTGGGTACACTGAAGCTTTCTTT
TRBD1,.,TRBJ1-4,TRBV29-1,CSADPTGRNEKLFF,TGCAGCGCGGACCCGACAGGGAGAAATGAAAAACTGTTTTTT
.,once,TRBJ1-2,TRBV6-5,CASSPDSPYGYTF,TGTGCCAGCAGTCCTGACAGTCCCTATGGCTACACCTTC
.,few,TRBJ2-5,TRBV7-2,CASALEETQYF,TGTGCCAGCGCGCTCGAAGAGACCCAGTACTTC
.,.,TRBJ2-1,TRBV21-1,CASSIPDWRNEQFF,TGTGCCAGCAGCATCCCGGATTGGAGGAATGAGCAGTTCTTC
TRBD1,.,TRBJ2-2,TRBV23-1,CASSRTLRQGNTGELFF,TGCGCCAGCAGCCGGACCCTACGACAGGGGAACACCGGGGAGCTGTTTTTT